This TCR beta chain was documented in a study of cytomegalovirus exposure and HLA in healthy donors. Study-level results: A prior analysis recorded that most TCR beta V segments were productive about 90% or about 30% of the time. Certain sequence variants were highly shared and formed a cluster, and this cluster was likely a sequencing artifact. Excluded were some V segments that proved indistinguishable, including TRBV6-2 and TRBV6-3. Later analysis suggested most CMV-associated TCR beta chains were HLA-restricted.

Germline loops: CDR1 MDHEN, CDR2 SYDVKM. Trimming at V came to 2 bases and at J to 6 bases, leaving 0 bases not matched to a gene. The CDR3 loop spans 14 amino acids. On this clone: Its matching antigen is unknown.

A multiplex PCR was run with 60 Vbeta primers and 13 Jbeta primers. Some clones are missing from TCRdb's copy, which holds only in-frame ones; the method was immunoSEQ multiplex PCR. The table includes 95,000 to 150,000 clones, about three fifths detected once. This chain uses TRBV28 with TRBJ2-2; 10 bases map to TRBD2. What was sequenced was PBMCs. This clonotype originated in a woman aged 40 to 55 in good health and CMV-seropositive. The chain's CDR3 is CASSLLAGAGELFF. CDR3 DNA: TGTGCCAGCAGTTTACTAGCGGGAGCCGGGGAGCTGTTTTTT.